These T cell receptor beta chains were read from a single sample in a study of regulatory dendritic cells for organ transplantation. Produced via immunoSEQ multiplex PCR; TCRdb's table is partial and in-frame only. The table lists about 10,000 clones, less than 90% of them singletons. No cognate antigen is known for these TCRs. The material sequenced was memory CD4+ T cells from blood cultured with dendritic cells. Receptor source: a human donor in good health. Both conserved end residues are part of each CDR3. The D gene is left open where the match is weak. Expanded clones get a size class; other rows say once, few or many, or leave the size out.

CDR3nt: TGTGCCAGCTCTCAACGGGTGGGTTCGGAGACCCAGTACTTC
CDR3aa: CASSQRVGSETQYF
d_gene: NA
v_gene: TRBV7-9
j_gene: TRBJ2-5
abundance: NA

CDR3nt: TGTGCCAGCAGCTTAGTGATGAAGACACAAGAGACCCAGTACTTC
CDR3aa: CASSLVMKTQETQYF
d_gene: NA
v_gene: TRBV7-2
j_gene: TRBJ2-5
abundance: NA

CDR3nt: TGCGCCAGCAGCTTGTCCCGGATGAACACTGAAGCTTTCTTT
CDR3aa: CASSLSRMNTEAFF
d_gene: NA
v_gene: TRBV5-1
j_gene: TRBJ1-1
abundance: NA

CDR3nt: TGTGCCAGCAGGCGGGGACTAGCGGGGGGCTACGAGCAGTACTTC
CDR3aa: CASRRGLAGGYEQYF
d_gene: TRBD2
v_gene: TRBV6-5
j_gene: TRBJ2-7
abundance: NA

CDR3nt: TGTGCCAGCAGAAGGACTGACCAAGAGACCCAGTACTTC
CDR3aa: CASRRTDQETQYF
d_gene: NA
v_gene: TRBV6-5
j_gene: TRBJ2-5
abundance: NA

CDR3nt: TGCGCCAGCAGCTGGACCGGAACAGGCTACGAGCAGTACTTC
CDR3aa: CASSWTGTGYEQYF
d_gene: NA
v_gene: TRBV5-1
j_gene: TRBJ2-7
abundance: NA

CDR3nt: TGCGCCAGCAGCCAAGTAGGGCGGGCCCTCACAGATACGCAGTATTTT
CDR3aa: CASSQVGRALTDTQYF
d_gene: NA
v_gene: TRBV4-3
j_gene: TRBJ2-3
abundance: NA

CDR3nt: TGTGCCAGCAGCCTCTCAAACTACAATGAGCAGTTCTTC
CDR3aa: CASSLSNYNEQFF
d_gene: NA
v_gene: TRBV5-4
j_gene: TRBJ2-1
abundance: NA

CDR3nt: TGCGCCAGCAGCCGTAAAGTTGAGGGTGAAGCTTTCTTT
CDR3aa: CASSRKVEGEAFF
d_gene: NA
v_gene: TRBV4-3
j_gene: TRBJ1-1
abundance: NA

CDR3nt: TGTGCCAGCTCACCACCCGGAGCGGCCGGCTACAATGAGCAGTTCTTC
CDR3aa: CASSPPGAAGYNEQFF
d_gene: NA
v_gene: TRBV18
j_gene: TRBJ2-1
abundance: once

CDR3nt: TGTGCCAGCTCACCCCAGTTTTCCTACGAGCAGTACTTC
CDR3aa: CASSPQFSYEQYF
d_gene: NA
v_gene: TRBV18
j_gene: TRBJ2-7
abundance: NA

CDR3nt: TGTGCCAGCAGCTCCCGGGTTGGTTGGGACACTGAAGCTTTCTTT
CDR3aa: CASSSRVGWDTEAFF
d_gene: NA
v_gene: TRBV7-9
j_gene: TRBJ1-1
abundance: NA

CDR3nt: TGTGCCAGCAGCTTCCCGGCAGGCGCCTCCGAGCAGTACTTC
CDR3aa: CASSFPAGASEQYF
d_gene: NA
v_gene: TRBV28
j_gene: TRBJ2-7
abundance: NA

CDR3nt: TGTGCCAGCAGTGAATGGGGGCATGACGAGCAGTACTTC
CDR3aa: CASSEWGHDEQYF
d_gene: NA
v_gene: TRBV25-1
j_gene: TRBJ2-7
abundance: NA

CDR3nt: TGTGCCAGCAGCCAATCGATGACCCAAGAGACCCAGTACTTC
CDR3aa: CASSQSMTQETQYF
d_gene: NA
v_gene: TRBV16
j_gene: TRBJ2-5
abundance: NA

CDR3nt: TGTGCCAGCAGGGCCAGGACCGTCTCGAGCAATCAGCCCCAGCATTTT
CDR3aa: CASRARTVSSNQPQHF
d_gene: NA
v_gene: TRBV28
j_gene: TRBJ1-5
abundance: once

CDR3nt: TGCGCCAGCAGGGCAGGGGTTGGTCAGCCCCAGCATTTT
CDR3aa: CASRAGVGQPQHF
d_gene: NA
v_gene: TRBV10-2
j_gene: TRBJ1-5
abundance: NA

CDR3nt: TGTGCCAGCAGCCATACAGCGGGACAGTTCTTC
CDR3aa: CASSHTAGQFF
d_gene: TRBD2
v_gene: TRBV14
j_gene: TRBJ2-1
abundance: once

CDR3nt: TGTGCCAGCAGCTCACCGGGGAGTCCACGGTACTTC
CDR3aa: CASSSPGSPRYF
d_gene: NA
v_gene: TRBV7-3
j_gene: TRBJ2-7
abundance: once

CDR3nt: TGTGCCAGCAGCTTAGACGAAGGACTAGGGCGCGAGCAGTACTTC
CDR3aa: CASSLDEGLGREQYF
d_gene: TRBD2
v_gene: TRBV11-2
j_gene: TRBJ2-7
abundance: NA

CDR3nt: TGTGCCAGCAGCTTAGAAGCCTCCTCTACAGATACGCAGTATTTT
CDR3aa: CASSLEASSTDTQYF
d_gene: NA
v_gene: TRBV7-2
j_gene: TRBJ2-3
abundance: NA

CDR3nt: TGTGCCAGCAGTTTTGGGGGATATGGCTACACCTTC
CDR3aa: CASSFGGYGYTF
d_gene: NA
v_gene: TRBV28
j_gene: TRBJ1-2
abundance: large

CDR3nt: TGTGCCAGCAGCTTGAAAGTAGCGGGAGGGGCCGGGGAGCTGTTTTTT
CDR3aa: CASSLKVAGGAGELFF
d_gene: TRBD2
v_gene: TRBV5-4
j_gene: TRBJ2-2
abundance: NA

CDR3nt: TGCGCCAGCAGCCAAGATAGGGTCCGTGCGGGCCCTGGAAACACCATATATTTT
CDR3aa: CASSQDRVRAGPGNTIYF
d_gene: NA
v_gene: TRBV4-1
j_gene: TRBJ1-3
abundance: NA

CDR3nt: TGCAGTGCTGTGGACAGATACGAGCAGTACTTC
CDR3aa: CSAVDRYEQYF
d_gene: NA
v_gene: TRBV20-1
j_gene: TRBJ2-7
abundance: NA

CDR3nt: TGTGCCAGTAGTAAGAAGACAGGGGTAGGTGAGCAGTTCTTC
CDR3aa: CASSKKTGVGEQFF
d_gene: TRBD1
v_gene: TRBV19
j_gene: TRBJ2-1
abundance: NA

CDR3nt: TGTGCCAGCAGCCAAGAGGCCAGTCGGGAGCTGTTTTTT
CDR3aa: CASSQEASRELFF
d_gene: NA
v_gene: TRBV4-2
j_gene: TRBJ2-2
abundance: NA

CDR3nt: TGTGCCAGCTCACCGGGTCGCAATCAGCCCCAGCATTTT
CDR3aa: CASSPGRNQPQHF
d_gene: NA
v_gene: TRBV18
j_gene: TRBJ1-5
abundance: NA

CDR3nt: TGTGCCAGCATCTCCGACAGTGCAATCGAGCAGTACTTC
CDR3aa: CASISDSAIEQYF
d_gene: NA
v_gene: TRBV28
j_gene: TRBJ2-7
abundance: NA

CDR3nt: TGTGCCAGCAGCCCTACAGGGTTGGGCTACAATGAGCAGTTCTTC
CDR3aa: CASSPTGLGYNEQFF
d_gene: NA
v_gene: TRBV14
j_gene: TRBJ2-1
abundance: NA

CDR3nt: TGTGCCAGCAGTGTCCCCGGGACCCGTCGTGGGCCCCAGCATTTT
CDR3aa: CASSVPGTRRGPQHF
d_gene: NA
v_gene: TRBV28
j_gene: TRBJ1-5
abundance: NA

CDR3nt: TGCGCCAGCAGACCCAGGGGGGCTGGGGCCAACGTCCTGACTTTC
CDR3aa: CASRPRGAGANVLTF
d_gene: NA
v_gene: TRBV23-1
j_gene: TRBJ2-6
abundance: NA

CDR3nt: TGCGCCAGCGGGACTAGCGGGGGCCTCTACGAGCAGTACTTC
CDR3aa: CASGTSGGLYEQYF
d_gene: TRBD2
v_gene: TRBV23-1
j_gene: TRBJ2-7
abundance: NA

CDR3nt: TGTGCCAGCAGCCCCGAGTTAGCGGGGGGCCCAAACGCTCTTCCATCCAATGAGCAGTTCTTC
CDR3aa: CASSPELAGGPNALPSNEQFF
d_gene: TRBD2
v_gene: TRBV7-8
j_gene: TRBJ2-1
abundance: NA

CDR3nt: TGTGCCAGCAGTTTACCCCAAAACTATGGCTACACCTTC
CDR3aa: CASSLPQNYGYTF
d_gene: NA
v_gene: TRBV28
j_gene: TRBJ1-2
abundance: NA

CDR3nt: TGTGCCAGCAGTGATTCGACTTTCGGGACCCAGTACTTC
CDR3aa: CASSDSTFGTQYF
d_gene: NA
v_gene: TRBV2
j_gene: TRBJ2-5
abundance: few

CDR3nt: TGTGCCAGCAGCTTAGATACGGGGACCCAGTACTTC
CDR3aa: CASSLDTGTQYF
d_gene: NA
v_gene: TRBV7-8
j_gene: TRBJ2-5
abundance: few

CDR3nt: TGTGCCAGTAGGCCCAGGACCCTCGGCTACACCTTC
CDR3aa: CASRPRTLGYTF
d_gene: NA
v_gene: TRBV19
j_gene: TRBJ1-2
abundance: NA

CDR3nt: TGCAGTGGCCGTACTACCTACGAGCAGTACTTC
CDR3aa: CSGRTTYEQYF
d_gene: NA
v_gene: TRBV20-1
j_gene: TRBJ2-7
abundance: NA

CDR3nt: TGTGCCAGCAGCTTAAACACAGGGGATGGCTACACCTTC
CDR3aa: CASSLNTGDGYTF
d_gene: TRBD1
v_gene: TRBV7-3
j_gene: TRBJ1-2
abundance: NA

CDR3nt: TGTGCCTGGAGTGTAAGGACGGCGGGGATCACTGAAGCTTTCTTT
CDR3aa: CAWSVRTAGITEAFF
d_gene: NA
v_gene: TRBV30
j_gene: TRBJ1-1
abundance: NA